This T cell receptor beta chain was retrieved from a study of T-cell memory formation after mild COVID-19. Study outcomes and limitations: Clones which contracted sat mainly in CM and EM if CD4+, and in EMRA if CD8+.

TCRdb re-called the 5' RACE reads with MiXCR, one entry per CDR3 protein. The sample has about 400,000 distinct CDR3 sequences; about 22% are singletons. Per the germline V gene, CDR1 is SNHLY and CDR2 is FYNNEI. The CDR3 runs 17 residues. The V end lost 0 bases, the J end lost 0 bases, and 15 bases lay between the germline ends. Concerning this clonotype: Its specificity is not known.

The sequencing sample was made of PBMCs or a T cell subset sorted from them (not recorded which). The origin of this receptor is an adult woman who had mild COVID-19 (a few samples of this study predate the infection). Cell type and time point are not known. The chain couples TRBV2 to TRBJ2-7; D gene uncertain. CDR3 DNA sequence: TGTGCCAGCAGTGAAGCGATGGGCAGGCGTAGCTCCTACGAGCAGTACTTC. It is translated as CASSEAMGRRSSYEQYF.